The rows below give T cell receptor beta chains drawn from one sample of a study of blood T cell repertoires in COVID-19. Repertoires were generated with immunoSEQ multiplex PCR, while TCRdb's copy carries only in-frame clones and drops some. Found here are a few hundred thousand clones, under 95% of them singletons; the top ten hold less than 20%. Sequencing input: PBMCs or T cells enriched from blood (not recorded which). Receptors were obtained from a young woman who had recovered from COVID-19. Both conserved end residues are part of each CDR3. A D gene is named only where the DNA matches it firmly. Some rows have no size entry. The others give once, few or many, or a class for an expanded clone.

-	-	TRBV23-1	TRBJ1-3	TGCGCCAGCTTGCCCGGCACAGGAAGGCTCCCCGTATATTTT	CASLPGTGRLPVYF
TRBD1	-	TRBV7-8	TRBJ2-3	TGTGCCAGCAGCCCAAACAGGGGCCCTGATATAAAAAACACAGATACGCAGTATTTT	CASSPNRGPDIKNTDTQYF
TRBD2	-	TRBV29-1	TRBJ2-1	TGCAGCGTCGGGACTAGCAGGTACAATGAGCAGTTCTTC	CSVGTSRYNEQFF
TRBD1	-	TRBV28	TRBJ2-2	TGTGCCAGCAGTTTTGGGGACAGGGGGCCTGGGGAGCTGTTTTTT	CASSFGDRGPGELFF
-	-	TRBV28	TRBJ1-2	TGTGCCAGCAGTCCCCTCGAGGGAAGGCGCAACTATGGCTACACCTTC	CASSPLEGRRNYGYTF
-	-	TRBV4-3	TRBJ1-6	TGCGCCAGCAGTGGACAGTCCAATTCACCCCTCCACTTT	CASSGQSNSPLHF
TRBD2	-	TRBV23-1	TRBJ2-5	TGCGCCAGCAGTCACACCCAACTAGCGCGGGAGACCCAGTACTTC	CASSHTQLARETQYF
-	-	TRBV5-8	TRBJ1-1	TGTGCCAGCAGCCCGGGGGAGAGCACGAGCACTGAAGCTTTCTTT	CASSPGESTSTEAFF
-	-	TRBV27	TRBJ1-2	TGTGCCAGCGGCCTTCTTGGGGCAGACTATGGCTACACCTTC	CASGLLGADYGYTF
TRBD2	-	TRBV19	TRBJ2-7	TGTGCCAGTAGAAAGGGGACTAGCGGGTCCACCTACGAGCAGTACTTC	CASRKGTSGSTYEQYF
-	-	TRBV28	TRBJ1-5	TGTGCCAGCAGTTTCCCAAATCAGCCCCAGCATTTT	CASSFPNQPQHF
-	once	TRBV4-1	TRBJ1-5	TGCGCCAGCAGCCAATTCGGGGGAAGCAATCAGCCCCAGCATTTT	CASSQFGGSNQPQHF
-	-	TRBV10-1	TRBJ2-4	TGCGCCAGCAGCGAACCCACCGATCCCCAGGTCGCCAAAAACATTCAGTACTTC	CASSEPTDPQVAKNIQYF
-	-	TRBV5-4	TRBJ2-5	TGTGCCAGCAGCTTAAGACTGGCGGGGCAAGAGACCCAGTACTTC	CASSLRLAGQETQYF
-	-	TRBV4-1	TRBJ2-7	TGCGCCAGCAGCACCTGGAGGACCCAGGATCGGACCGAGCAGTACTTC	CASSTWRTQDRTEQYF
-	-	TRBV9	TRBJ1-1	TGTGCCAGCAGCGTGACTGACAGTTCCATGAACACTGAAGCTTTCTTT	CASSVTDSSMNTEAFF
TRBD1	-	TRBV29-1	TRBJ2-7	TGCAGCGTTGTCCGGGACAGGTACTCCTACGAGCAGTACTTC	CSVVRDRYSYEQYF
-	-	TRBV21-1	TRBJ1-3	TGTGCCAGCAGCAAGCGGGGGAGGGGAAACACCATATATTTT	CASSKRGRGNTIYF
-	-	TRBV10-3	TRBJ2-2	TGTGCCACCGTACAGGGTTCCGCGAACACCGGGGAGCTGTTTTTT	CATVQGSANTGELFF
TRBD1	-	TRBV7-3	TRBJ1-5	TGTGCCAGCAGCTTAAGGTACAGGGGGTATCAGCCCCAGCATTTT	CASSLRYRGYQPQHF
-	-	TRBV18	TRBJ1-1	TGTGCCAGCTCACCTACTCTGAACACTGAAGCTTTCTTT	CASSPTLNTEAFF
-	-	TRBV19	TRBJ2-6	TGTGCCAGTAGTCTCGCGGGGGCAGGGGACGGGGACGTCCTGACTTTC	CASSLAGAGDGDVLTF
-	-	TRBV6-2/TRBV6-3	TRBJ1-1	TGTGCCAGCAGTTATACCCGGAGTAAAGATGAAGCTTTCTTT	CASSYTRSKDEAFF
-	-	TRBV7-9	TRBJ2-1	TGTGCCAGCAGCTTAGTCAACTACAATGAGCAGTTCTTC	CASSLVNYNEQFF
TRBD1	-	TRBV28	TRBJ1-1	TGTGCCAGCACTTATCCCGGACAGGCCATGGTGAACACTGAAGCTTTCTTT	CASTYPGQAMVNTEAFF
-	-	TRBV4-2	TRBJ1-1	TGTGCCAGCAGCCAAGATCACAGGACAGTTCCCACTGAAGCTTTCTTT	CASSQDHRTVPTEAFF
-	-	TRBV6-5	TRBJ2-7	TGTGCCAGCAGTTACTCGATAGCGGACCCCTACGAGCAGTACTTC	CASSYSIADPYEQYF
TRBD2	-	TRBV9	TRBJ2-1	TGTGCCAGCAGCGTAGGAGTAGCGGGAAACAATGAGCAGTTCTTC	CASSVGVAGNNEQFF
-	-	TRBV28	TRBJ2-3	TGTGCCAGCAGTTCGACATTGGCAGATACGCAGTATTTT	CASSSTLADTQYF
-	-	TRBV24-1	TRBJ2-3	TGTGCCACCAGATCCCCGGGGATTGATACGCAGTATTTT	CATRSPGIDTQYF
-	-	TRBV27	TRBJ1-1	TGTGCCAGCAGTTTATCAGTCCGGGGGGAAGGTGAAGCTTTCTTT	CASSLSVRGEGEAFF
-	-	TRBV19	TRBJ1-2	TGTGCCAGTAGTGCTGTCGGAGGGCCTACCTCCTATGGCTACACCTTC	CASSAVGGPTSYGYTF
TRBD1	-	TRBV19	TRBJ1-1	TGTGCCAGTAGTCCCCAGACAGGGTTGGCGGCCACTGAAGCTTTCTTT	CASSPQTGLAATEAFF
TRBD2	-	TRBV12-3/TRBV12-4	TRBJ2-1	TGTGCCAGCAGATTAGCGGGGGGGAATGAGCAGTTCTTC	CASRLAGGNEQFF
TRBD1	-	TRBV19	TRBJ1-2	TGTGCCAGTAGTCTCGAGAACAGGGGTCGAGGCTACACCTTC	CASSLENRGRGYTF
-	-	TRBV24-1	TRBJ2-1	TGTGCCACCAGTGCGTCAGGGGGGTTCTACAATGAGCAGTTCTTC	CATSASGGFYNEQFF
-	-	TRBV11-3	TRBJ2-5	TGTGCCAGCAGCTTATCAACCCGGGACACAGAGACCCAGTACTTC	CASSLSTRDTETQYF